This TCR beta chain was documented in a study of blood T cell repertoires in COVID-19. Study background: Sites across the United States, Italy and Spain contributed samples from acute and convalescent COVID-19. Sources were T cells, B-cell-depleted T cells, or PBMCs; the material itself was cDNA or gDNA.

Original processing methods: Reference gene primer amplification yielded estimated nucleated cell counts. Some clones are missing from TCRdb's copy, which holds only in-frame ones; the method was immunoSEQ multiplex PCR. V and J calls and clone size are those listed in that table; D and trimming were worked out from the DNA. The table lists approximately 480,000 clones, about 88% of them singletons. Seattle enrolled patients during active infection and tracked them longitudinally. Per germline, CDR1 SSHAT and CDR2 FNYEAQ (reference sequence). V dropped 5 bases and J dropped 5; count of bases not matched to a gene: 8. CDR3 length: 15 residues.

The chain couples TRBV7-7 to TRBJ2-1; 8 bases agree with TRBD2. The TCR was taken from a man younger than 30 with COVID-19, enrolled during active disease. Input material: peripheral blood. In nucleotides, the CDR3 is TGTGCCAGCAGCCTCGGGGGGGTAGGAAACAATGAGCAGTTCTTC. It encodes CASSLGGVGNNEQFF.